One sample yielded the 27 T cell receptor beta chains listed below, sequenced in a study of blood T cell repertoires in COVID-19. The table came from immunoSEQ multiplex PCR; TCRdb's copy has only in-frame clones and leaves some out. The sample lists under 200,000 clones; roughly nine tenths were seen once. Sequenced material: peripheral blood. The receptors were sampled from a woman in her 70s with acute or convalescent COVID-19.

The table lists this clone with a count of one. The rearrangement links TRBV27 to TRBJ2-3; D gene ambiguous. CDR1 and CDR2 from the germline V gene are MNHEY and SMNVEV (reference sequence). The CDR3 consists of 13 residues. V gave up 3 bases and J gave up 1 base, with 5 bases separating them. The CDR3: CASSFLRTDTQYF. Here the CDR3 DNA reads TGTGCCAGCAGTTTCCTACGCACAGATACGCAGTATTTT.

This chain connects TRBV4-1 to TRBJ2-3, with 11 nucleotides matching TRBD1. The germline CDR1 and CDR2 sequences are MGHRA and YSYEKL. The V segment lost 0 bases and the J segment 5 bases; nucleotides outside the gene matches: 4. The CDR3 totals 16 residues. The DNA for the CDR3 is TGCGCCAGCAGCCAAGATAGGACAGGGGGCATAGATACGCAGTATTTT. Translation gives CASSQDRTGGIDTQYF.

This sequence joins TRBV7-9 and TRBJ1-2; 8 bases are shared with TRBD1. The CDR3 is 15 residues long. The trim removed 5 bases at V and 3 bases at J, leaving 8 bases unmatched. Germline CDR1 and CDR2: SEHNR and FQNEAQ (reference sequence). The CDR3 region is CASSVGADRDYGYTF. In nucleotides, the CDR3 is TGTGCCAGCAGCGTGGGGGCGGACAGGGACTATGGCTACACCTTC.

The chain combines TRBV7-3 with TRBJ1-6; D uncertain. The germline CDR1 and CDR2 sequences are SGHTA and FQGTGA. V shed 5 bases and J shed 7 bases, with 9 bases lying between them. The CDR3 covers 13 residues. The CDR3 DNA is TGTGCCAGCAGCCCCACCGGGAATTCACCCCTCCACTTT. It yields the protein CASSPTGNSPLHF.

This chain uses TRBV13 with TRBJ1-6, with TRBD1 matching over 9 bases. This CDR3 contains 15 residues. CDR1 is PRHDT and CDR2 is FYEKMQ in the germline V gene (reference sequence). V was pared by 5 bases and J by 10 bases, with 9 bases of the junction left unmatched. As DNA, the CDR3 is TGTGCCAGCAGCCAGACCCGGGGACAGGGCTCACCCCTCCACTTT. Its protein product is CASSQTRGQGSPLHF.

J is TRBJ1-6 and V is TRBV5-1; tentative D call: TRBD1 (6 bases). Germline V gene sequence: CDR1 SGHRS, CDR2 YFSETQ. The CDR3 sequence is 19 residues long. Trimming pared 2 bases from V and 0 bases from J, leaving 18 bases between. CDR3 nucleotides: TGCGCCAGCAGCTTCACATATACCGGGACAAGCTCCTATAATTCACCCCTCCACTTT. It codes for CASSFTYTGTSSYNSPLHF.

The DNA of the CDR3 is TGCGCCAGCAGCCAAGATCCTAGGACAGGGACTAACTATGGCTACACCTTC. Protein sequence: CASSQDPRTGTNYGYTF. The rearrangement links TRBV4-1 to TRBJ1-2, with 8 bases that match TRBD1. Looked up from germline, CDR1 is MGHRA and CDR2 is YSYEKL. This CDR3 is built from 17 residues. V trimming: 0 bases; J trimming: 0 bases; junction bases outside the gene matches: 6.

The chain uses TRBV6-5 and TRBJ1-2, with 10 bases that match TRBD1. The V segment lost 2 bases and the J segment 6 bases; nucleotides outside the gene matches: 6. CDR1 and CDR2 from the germline V gene are MNHEY and SVGAGI. This CDR3 comprises 15 residues. The CDR3 sequence: CASSYDLTGGNGYTF. The CDR3 nucleotides read TGTGCCAGCAGTTACGACCTGACAGGGGGCAATGGCTACACCTTC.

Notes on this clone: The sample contains more than one DNA sequence encoding this CDR3. The V gene is TRBV6-2 or TRBV6-3, the J gene TRBJ1-2, with D uncertain. The CDR3 is 15 amino acids. The V gene lost 2 bases and the J gene lost 4 bases, with 14 bases spanning the gap. Germline V CDR1 and CDR2: MNHEY, SVGEGT. CDR3 DNA: TGTGCCAGCAGTTACAGACTGGAGGGTTCCTATGGCTACACCTTC. Translating gives CASSYRLEGSYGYTF.

The V gene is TRBV5-4, the J gene TRBJ2-7, with D maybe TRBD2 (7 bases). The V end was cut by 2 bases, the J end by 1 base, with 10 bases between. Germline V gives CDR1 SGHNT, CDR2 YYREEE (reference sequence). This CDR3 is built from 14 residues. The CDR3 nucleotides read TGTGCCAGCAGCTTCGGGGGGCTTTCCTACGAGCAGTACTTC. Its protein is CASSFGGLSYEQYF.

J is TRBJ1-5 and V is TRBV7-2; possibly TRBD1 for D (6 bases). Germline CDR1 is SGHTA and CDR2 is FQGNSA. V was clipped by 6 bases and J by 3 bases, with 12 bases between them. The CDR3 totals 14 residues. The CDR3: CASSSRGTNQPQHF. DNA for the CDR3: TGTGCCAGCAGTTCCAGGGGTACCAATCAGCCCCAGCATTTT.

The V call is TRBV7-2, the J call TRBJ2-3; D is ambiguous. CDR3 size: 14 residues. Germline loops: CDR1 SGHTA, CDR2 FQGNSA. The V gene lost 3 bases and the J gene lost 0 bases, with 7 bases spanning the gap. The CDR3 here is CASSFSGSTDTQYF. The CDR3 DNA sequence: TGTGCCAGCAGCTTTAGTGGTAGCACAGATACGCAGTATTTT. Together with reference TRBV7-2 and TRBJ2-3, the CDR3 gives the full variable domain: GAGVSQSPSNKVTEKGKDVELRCDPISGHTALYWYRQSLGQGLEFLIYFQGNSAPDKSGLPSDRFSAERTGGSVSTLTIQRTQQEDSAVYLCASSFSGSTDTQYFGPGTRLTVL.

The chain has TRBV27 and TRBJ1-1; 7 bases align to TRBD1. The junction had 7 bases not matched to a gene; V was cut back by 8 bases and J by 4 bases. The V gene's germline CDR1 is MNHEY and CDR2 SMNVEV (reference sequence). The CDR3 is 13 amino acids. CDR3 sequence: CASGRKGATEAFF. The CDR3 bases are TGTGCCAGCGGAAGAAAGGGGGCCACTGAAGCTTTCTTT.

The chain links TRBV6-2 or TRBV6-3 to TRBJ2-1; D might be TRBD2 (5 bases). CDR1 and CDR2 from the germline V gene are MNHEY and SVGEGT. V shed 7 bases and J shed 6 bases, with 13 bases lying between them. This CDR3 has 13 residues. CDR3 nucleotide sequence: TGTGCCAGCACCCCGATTACTAGCAATGAGCAGTTCTTC. As protein: CASTPITSNEQFF.

The chain combines TRBV19 with TRBJ1-6, with 8 bases that match TRBD1. The germline CDR1 and CDR2 sequences are LNHDA and SQIVND (reference sequence). V lost 7 bases and J lost 12; bases outside the gene matches: 14. There are 15 residues in the CDR3. CDR3 protein: CASTAGGADRRPLHF. The CDR3, as DNA: TGTGCCAGTACCGCAGGGGGCGCAGATCGGAGACCCCTCCACTTT.

J is TRBJ2-5 and V is TRBV5-1; D possibly corresponds to TRBD1 (6 bases). Germline values: CDR1 SGHRS, CDR2 YFSETQ. Trimming removed 4 bases from V and 1 base from J, with 14 bases in between. This CDR3 comprises 15 residues. CDR3 sequence: CASSTQTGSQETQYF. In nucleotides, the CDR3 is TGCGCCAGCAGCACCCAGACAGGCTCCCAAGAGACCCAGTACTTC.

CDR3 sequence reads: CATSTQTGYNEQFF. The CDR3 DNA sequence: TGTGCCACTAGTACTCAAACGGGCTACAATGAGCAGTTCTTC. The genes are TRBV24-1 and TRBJ2-1; D remains unclear. The germline V and J ends were trimmed by 10 bases and 3 bases, with 15 bases remaining between them. The CDR3 consists of 14 residues. Germline V gives CDR1 KGHDR, CDR2 SFDVKD.

The CDR3 nucleotides read TGTGCCTGGAGCCCGATTTTGACAGGGCTCGGCTACACCTTC. It translates to CAWSPILTGLGYTF. This chain uses TRBV30 with TRBJ1-2; 7 bases line up with TRBD1. With V trimmed by 3 bases and J by 8 bases, 12 bases remained unmatched. The CDR3 covers 14 residues. Germline V gene data show CDR1 as GTSNPN and CDR2 as SVGIG (reference sequence).

The rearrangement uses TRBV5-1 and TRBJ1-2; D unclear. Germline V gene data show CDR1 as SGHRS and CDR2 as YFSETQ. The CDR3 contains 15 residues. The germline V and J ends were trimmed by 4 bases and 7 bases, with 20 bases remaining between them. The CDR3 coding sequence is TGCGCCAGCAGCCCTCCCGGGTCCACGCTCGGTGGCTACACCTTC. Protein: CASSPPGSTLGGYTF.

This chain links TRBV19 with TRBJ1-5, with 9 bases matching TRBD1. Unmatched junction bases numbered 8, after V lost 6 bases and J lost 5 bases. In germline, CDR1 is LNHDA, CDR2 SQIVND (reference sequence). This CDR3 region has 15 residues. CDR3 region: CASRRTGARDQPQHF. The CDR3 DNA reads TGTGCCAGTAGGAGGACAGGGGCTAGGGATCAGCCCCAGCATTTT.

This clone appeared a single time. The chain carries TRBV15 and TRBJ2-5; 7 bases match TRBD1. The V gene end was trimmed by 2 bases and the J gene end by 5 bases; junction bases not matched to a gene: 5. CDR3 length: 14 residues. Germline V gene lookup returns CDR1 LNHNV and CDR2 YYDKDF (reference sequence). The CDR3 is CATSRNRGSETQYF. The CDR3 coding sequence is TGTGCCACCAGCAGAAACAGGGGATCGGAGACCCAGTACTTC.

J is TRBJ1-1 and V is TRBV19, with 9 positions matching TRBD1. There are 17 residues in the CDR3. Germline V gene sequence: CDR1 LNHDA, CDR2 SQIVND (reference sequence). The ends lost 3 bases at V and 8 bases at J; junction bases unmatched: 16. DNA for the CDR3: TGTGCCAGTAGTATTGAATTGGGACAGGGTTCTCCCTCGGAAGCTTTCTTT. Translation: CASSIELGQGSPSEAFF.

V gene TRBV18 combines with J gene TRBJ2-2; 9 nucleotides align to TRBD2. Germline V CDR1 and CDR2: KGHSH, LQKENI. The CDR3 extends over 16 amino acids. The ends lost 0 bases at V and 4 bases at J; junction bases unmatched: 3. The CDR3 loop is CASSPPSSGATGELFF. In DNA form, the CDR3 reads TGTGCCAGCTCACCACCGTCTAGCGGGGCCACCGGGGAGCTGTTTTTT.

The chain links TRBV7-9 to TRBJ1-2, with 10 bases aligning to TRBD1. J was trimmed by 7 bases and V by 6 bases; bases with no gene match: 5. Germline CDR1 and CDR2: SEHNR and FQNEAQ (reference sequence). This CDR3 region has 13 residues. In DNA form, the CDR3 reads TGTGCCAGCAGAGCGACAGGGGGCCTTGGCTACACCTTC. It encodes CASRATGGLGYTF.

The gene calls are TRBV28 and TRBJ2-1, with D tentatively TRBD1 (5 bases). The germline V gene encodes CDR1 MDHEN and CDR2 SYDVKM. The length of the CDR3 is 16 residues. Trimming pared 3 bases from V and 4 bases from J, leaving 16 bases between. CDR3 loop: CASSFTRQGRYNEQFF. For the CDR3, the DNA is TGTGCCAGCAGTTTTACCCGCCAGGGCAGGTACAATGAGCAGTTCTTC.

This sequence joins TRBV19 and TRBJ1-2; 8 bases are a match to TRBD1. The CDR3 runs 16 residues. The germline V gene has CDR1 LNHDA and CDR2 SQIVND (reference sequence). Losses at the gene ends were 0 bases for V and 7 bases for J; bases not matched to a gene: 10. CDR3 loop: CASSIDPTGQGSGYTF. The CDR3 DNA follows: TGTGCCAGTAGTATAGATCCAACTGGACAGGGAAGTGGCTACACCTTC.

The J gene is TRBJ2-1, the V gene TRBV6-5, with 9 bases identical to TRBD2. CDR1 and CDR2 (germline): MNHEY, SVGAGI. There are 14 residues in the CDR3. Losses at the gene ends were 3 bases for V and 6 bases for J; bases not matched to a gene: 3. CDR3 bases: TGTGCCAGCAGTTATCGCGGGAGGGCCAATGAGCAGTTCTTC. Protein: CASSYRGRANEQFF.